This entry describes one T cell receptor (beta chain). This sample is part of a study of T cell changes during pregnancy in multiple sclerosis. The method was immunoSEQ multiplex PCR; TCRdb's version includes in-frame clones alone and lacks a portion of them. The sample yields about 68,000 clones, just over 90% seen once. The CDR3 extends over 17 amino acids. Germline-derived CDR1 and CDR2 are MNHEY and SMNVEV (reference sequence). V was pared by 8 bases and J by 3 bases, with 12 bases of the junction left unmatched. Sequences were derived from peripheral blood, sampled in the third trimester of pregnancy. The chain uses TRBV27 and TRBJ2-6; TRBD1 matches at 8 bases. This TCR came from a female donor with multiple sclerosis, enrolled in a pregnancy study. In DNA form, the CDR3 reads TGTGCCAGCCGAGAGTGGGCAGGGGGCAGTGGGGCCAACGTCCTGACTTTC. Translation gives CASREWAGGSGANVLTF.